This T cell receptor (beta chain) originates from a study of blood T cell repertoires in COVID-19. Study background: COVID-19 samples collected from the United States, Italy and Spain covered acute and convalescent phases. PBMCs, B-cell-depleted T cells, or T cells were the source of the cDNA or gDNA that made up the material.

Original processing notes: Nucleated cell counts were estimated from reference gene primer amplification. Clones were sequenced by immunoSEQ multiplex PCR, and TCRdb holds only the in-frame ones, with some missing. That table is the source of V, J and clone size, and D and trimming were worked out from the DNA. The sample yields roughly 110,000 clones, about 88% seen once. The ends lost 1 base at V and 9 bases at J; junction bases unmatched: 2. This CDR3 is built from 15 residues. The germline V gene encodes CDR1 SGHAT and CDR2 FQNNGV. This TCR came from a man aged 40-49 years with acute or convalescent COVID-19. Sequencing input: peripheral blood. This chain links TRBV11-2 with TRBJ1-6; 11 bases are a match to TRBD1. CDR3 sequence (DNA): TGTGCCAGCAGCTTAGGGACAGGGGGCCGTTCACCCCTCCACTTT. Its protein product is CASSLGTGGRSPLHF.